The T cell receptor (beta chain) described here comes from a study of OX40 agonist ivuxolimab in advanced cancers. Overall study context: Three patients showed partial responses: one hepatocellular carcinoma and two cutaneous melanoma cases.

This clone is medium-sized. CDR1 is SQVTM and CDR2 is ANQGSEA in the germline V gene. V was clipped by 2 bases and J by 1 base, with 8 bases between them. CDR3 length equals 13 residues. Drawing of blood for sampling happened at baseline, at cycle 4 day 1, and at cycle 7 day 1. Repertoires were generated with immunoSEQ multiplex PCR, while TCRdb's copy carries only in-frame clones and drops some. This sample has about 46,000 clones, with 82% found just once. This rearrangement joins TRBV29-1 to TRBJ1-1; D remains unclear. This sequence originates from an adult with an advanced solid tumor such as melanoma, head and neck, liver or kidney cancer. Sequenced material: CD4+ or CD8+ T cells sorted from blood, taken in a trial of the OX40 agonist ivuxolimab. As DNA, the CDR3 is TGCAGCGTTGAAAAGGGAGGGAACACTGAAGCTTTCTTT. Amino acid sequence: CSVEKGGNTEAFF.